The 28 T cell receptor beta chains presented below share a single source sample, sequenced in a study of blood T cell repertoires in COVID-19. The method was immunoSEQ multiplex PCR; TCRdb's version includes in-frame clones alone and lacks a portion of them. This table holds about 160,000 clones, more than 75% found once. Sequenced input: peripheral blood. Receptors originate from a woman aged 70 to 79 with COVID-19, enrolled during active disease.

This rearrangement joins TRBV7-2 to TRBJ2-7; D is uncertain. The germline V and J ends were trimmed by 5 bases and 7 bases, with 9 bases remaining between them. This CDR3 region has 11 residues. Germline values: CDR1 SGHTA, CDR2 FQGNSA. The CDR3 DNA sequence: TGTGCCAGCAGCAACAGTCGGGAGCAGTACTTC. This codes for CASSNSREQYF.

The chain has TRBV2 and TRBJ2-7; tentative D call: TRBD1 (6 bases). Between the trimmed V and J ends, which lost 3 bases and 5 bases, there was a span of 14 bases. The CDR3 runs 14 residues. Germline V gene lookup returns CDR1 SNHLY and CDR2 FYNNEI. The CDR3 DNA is TGTGCCAGCAGTGACCTGGGGGCTCGGAACGAGCAGTACTTC. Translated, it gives CASSDLGARNEQYF.

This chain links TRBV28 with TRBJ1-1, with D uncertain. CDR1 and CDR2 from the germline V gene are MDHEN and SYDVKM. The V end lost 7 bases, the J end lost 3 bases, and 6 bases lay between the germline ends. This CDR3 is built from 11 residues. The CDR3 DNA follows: TGTGCCAGCATTTCGTACACTGAAGCTTTCTTT. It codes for CASISYTEAFF.

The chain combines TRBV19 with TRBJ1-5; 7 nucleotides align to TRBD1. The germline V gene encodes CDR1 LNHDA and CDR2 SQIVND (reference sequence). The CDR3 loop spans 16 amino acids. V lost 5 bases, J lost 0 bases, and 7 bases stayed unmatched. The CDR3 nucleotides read TGTGCCAGTAGTCCAGGGACAGTACATAGCAATCAGCCCCAGCATTTT. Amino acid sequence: CASSPGTVHSNQPQHF.

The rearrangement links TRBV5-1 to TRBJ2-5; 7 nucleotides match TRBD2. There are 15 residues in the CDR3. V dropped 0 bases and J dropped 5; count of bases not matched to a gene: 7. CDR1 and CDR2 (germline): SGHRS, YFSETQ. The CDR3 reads CASSLGRTSQETQYF. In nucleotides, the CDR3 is TGCGCCAGCAGCTTGGGCAGGACTAGTCAGGAGACCCAGTACTTC.

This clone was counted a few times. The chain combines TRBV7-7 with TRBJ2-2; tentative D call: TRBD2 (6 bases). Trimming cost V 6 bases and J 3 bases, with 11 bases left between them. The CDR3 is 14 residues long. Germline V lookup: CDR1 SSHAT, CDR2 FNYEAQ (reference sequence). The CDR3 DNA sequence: TGTGCCAGCAGACGCGGGACCTACACCGGGGAGCTGTTTTTT. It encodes CASRRGTYTGELFF.

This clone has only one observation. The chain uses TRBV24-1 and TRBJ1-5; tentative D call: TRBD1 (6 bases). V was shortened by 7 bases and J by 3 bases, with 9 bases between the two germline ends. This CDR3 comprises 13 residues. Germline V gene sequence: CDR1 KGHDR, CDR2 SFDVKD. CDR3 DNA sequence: TGTGCCACCAGCCCAGGGGCCAATCAGCCCCAGCATTTT. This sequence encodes CATSPGANQPQHF.

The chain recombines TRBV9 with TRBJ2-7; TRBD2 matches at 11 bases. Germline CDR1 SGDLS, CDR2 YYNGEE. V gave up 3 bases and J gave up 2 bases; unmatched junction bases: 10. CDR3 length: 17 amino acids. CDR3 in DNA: TGTGCCAGCAGCGCCGGGACTAGCGGAATTTTTGCCTACGAGCAGTACTTC. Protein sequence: CASSAGTSGIFAYEQYF.

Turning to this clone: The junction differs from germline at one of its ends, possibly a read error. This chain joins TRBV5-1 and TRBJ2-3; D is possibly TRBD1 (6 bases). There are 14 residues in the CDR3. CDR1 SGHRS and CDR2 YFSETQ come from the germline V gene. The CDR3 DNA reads TGCGCCAGCAGATTGGGGACAATCACAGATACGCAGTATTTT. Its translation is CASRLGTITDTQYF.

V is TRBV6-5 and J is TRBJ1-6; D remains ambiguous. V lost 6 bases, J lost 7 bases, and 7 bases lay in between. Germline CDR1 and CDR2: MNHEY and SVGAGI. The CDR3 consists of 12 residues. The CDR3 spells CASRPLNSPLHF. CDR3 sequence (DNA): TGTGCCAGCAGACCACTAAATTCACCCCTCCACTTT.

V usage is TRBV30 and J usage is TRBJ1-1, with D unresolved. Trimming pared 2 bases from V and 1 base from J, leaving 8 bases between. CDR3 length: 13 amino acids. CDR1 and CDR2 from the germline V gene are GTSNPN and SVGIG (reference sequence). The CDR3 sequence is CAWSWATNTEAFF. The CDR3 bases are TGTGCCTGGAGTTGGGCCACGAACACTGAAGCTTTCTTT.

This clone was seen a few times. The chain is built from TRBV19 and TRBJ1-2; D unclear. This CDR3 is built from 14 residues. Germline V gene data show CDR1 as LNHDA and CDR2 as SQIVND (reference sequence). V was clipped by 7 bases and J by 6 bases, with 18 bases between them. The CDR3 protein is CASTNRPNSDGYTF. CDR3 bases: TGTGCCAGTACAAACAGACCGAATTCGGATGGCTACACCTTC. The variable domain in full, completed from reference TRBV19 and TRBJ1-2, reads DGGITQSPKYLFRKEGQNVTLSCEQNLNHDAMYWYRQDPGQGLRLIYYSQIVNDFQKGDIAEGYSVSREKKESFPLTVTSAQKNPTAFYLCASTNRPNSDGYTFGSGTRLTVV.

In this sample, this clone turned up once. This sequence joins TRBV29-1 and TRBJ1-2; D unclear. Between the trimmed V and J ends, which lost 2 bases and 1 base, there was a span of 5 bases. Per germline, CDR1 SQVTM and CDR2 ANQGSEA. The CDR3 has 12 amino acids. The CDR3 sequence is CSVEYSNYGYTF. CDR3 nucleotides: TGCAGCGTTGAATACAGTAACTATGGCTACACCTTC.

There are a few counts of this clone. For the CDR3, the DNA is TGCGCCAGCAGCTTGTCTGGGACAAATGAAAAACTGTTTTTT. This gives the protein CASSLSGTNEKLFF. This chain links TRBV5-1 with TRBJ1-4, with D tentatively TRBD1 (6 bases). V was shortened by 1 base and J by 5 bases, with 9 bases between the two germline ends. This CDR3 region has 14 residues. Germline CDR1 and CDR2: SGHRS and YFSETQ.

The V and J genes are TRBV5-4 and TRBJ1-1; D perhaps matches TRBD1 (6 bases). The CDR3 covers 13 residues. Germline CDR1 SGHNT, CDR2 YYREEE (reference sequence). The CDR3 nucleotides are TGTGTCACAAGGGGGGAGGGTAGGACTGAAGCTTTCTTT. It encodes CVTRGEGRTEAFF.

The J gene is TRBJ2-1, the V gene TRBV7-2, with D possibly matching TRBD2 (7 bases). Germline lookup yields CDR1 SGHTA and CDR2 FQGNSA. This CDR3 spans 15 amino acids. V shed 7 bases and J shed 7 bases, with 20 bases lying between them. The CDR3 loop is CASIQRGGARNEQFF. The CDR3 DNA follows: TGTGCCAGCATACAGAGGGGGGGGGCCCGTAATGAGCAGTTCTTC.

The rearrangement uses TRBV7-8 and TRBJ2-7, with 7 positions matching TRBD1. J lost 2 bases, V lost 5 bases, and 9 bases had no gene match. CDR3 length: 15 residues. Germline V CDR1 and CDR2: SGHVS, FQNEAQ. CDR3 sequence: CASSPTRGSAYEQYF. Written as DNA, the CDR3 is TGTGCCAGCAGCCCCACCAGGGGGTCGGCCTACGAGCAGTACTTC.

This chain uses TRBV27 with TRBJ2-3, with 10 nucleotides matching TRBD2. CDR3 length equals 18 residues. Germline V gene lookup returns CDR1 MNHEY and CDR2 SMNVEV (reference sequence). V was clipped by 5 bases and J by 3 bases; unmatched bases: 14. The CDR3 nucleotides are TGTGCCAGCAGTCCCGGAAAGCGGGGGGGCCCCCGGACAGATACGCAGTATTTT. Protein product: CASSPGKRGGPRTDTQYF.

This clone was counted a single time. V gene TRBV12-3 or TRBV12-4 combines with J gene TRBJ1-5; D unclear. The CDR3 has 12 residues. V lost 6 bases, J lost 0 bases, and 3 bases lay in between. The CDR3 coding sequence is TGTGCCAGCAGCAATAGCAATCAGCCCCAGCATTTT. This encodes CASSNSNQPQHF.

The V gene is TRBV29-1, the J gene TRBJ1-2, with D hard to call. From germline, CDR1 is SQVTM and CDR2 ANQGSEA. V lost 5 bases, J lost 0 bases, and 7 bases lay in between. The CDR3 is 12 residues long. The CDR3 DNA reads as TGCAGCGTTTCCCAGTCTAACTATGGCTACACCTTC. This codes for CSVSQSNYGYTF.

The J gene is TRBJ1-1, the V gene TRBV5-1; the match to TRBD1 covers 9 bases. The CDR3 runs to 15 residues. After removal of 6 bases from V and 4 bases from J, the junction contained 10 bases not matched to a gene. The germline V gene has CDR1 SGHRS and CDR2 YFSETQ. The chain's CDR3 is CASTTNRGLGTEAFF. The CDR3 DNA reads TGCGCCAGCACGACGAACAGGGGGCTCGGCACTGAAGCTTTCTTT.

CDR3 sequence: CASRDDRGNQPQHF. The CDR3 region has the DNA TGTGCCAGCAGAGACGACAGGGGCAATCAGCCCCAGCATTTT. J is TRBJ1-5 and V is TRBV7-9; TRBD1 matches at 7 bases. This CDR3 has 14 amino acids. Germline trimming cut 6 bases from V and 2 bases from J; bases unmatched to any gene: 4. The V gene's germline CDR1 is SEHNR and CDR2 FQNEAQ (reference sequence).

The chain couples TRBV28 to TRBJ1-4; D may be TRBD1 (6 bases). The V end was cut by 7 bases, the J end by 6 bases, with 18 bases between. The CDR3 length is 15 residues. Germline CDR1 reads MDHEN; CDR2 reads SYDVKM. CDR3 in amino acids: CASKLTQGSDEKLFF. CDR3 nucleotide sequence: TGTGCCAGCAAACTAACACAGGGCTCGGATGAAAAACTGTTTTTT.

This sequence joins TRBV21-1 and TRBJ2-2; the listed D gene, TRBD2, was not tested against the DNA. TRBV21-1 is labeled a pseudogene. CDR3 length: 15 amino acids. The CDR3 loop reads CASSKVSGGAGELFF. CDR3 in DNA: TGTGCCAGCAGCAAAGTGAGCGGGGGGGCCGGGGAGCTGTTTTTT.

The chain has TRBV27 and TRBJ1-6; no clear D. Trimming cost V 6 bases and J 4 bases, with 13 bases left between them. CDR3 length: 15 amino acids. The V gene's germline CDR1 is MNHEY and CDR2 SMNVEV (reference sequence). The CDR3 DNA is TGTGCCAGCAGACCTCAGAGGCGTTATAATTCACCCCTCCACTTT. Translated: CASRPQRRYNSPLHF.

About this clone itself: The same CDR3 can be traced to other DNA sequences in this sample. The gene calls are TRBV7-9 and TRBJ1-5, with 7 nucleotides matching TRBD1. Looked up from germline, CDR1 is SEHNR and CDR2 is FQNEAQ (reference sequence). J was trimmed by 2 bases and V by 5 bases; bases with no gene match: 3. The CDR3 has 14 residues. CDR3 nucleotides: TGTGCCAGCAGCCAAGGACAGGGCAATCAGCCCCAGCATTTT. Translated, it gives CASSQGQGNQPQHF.

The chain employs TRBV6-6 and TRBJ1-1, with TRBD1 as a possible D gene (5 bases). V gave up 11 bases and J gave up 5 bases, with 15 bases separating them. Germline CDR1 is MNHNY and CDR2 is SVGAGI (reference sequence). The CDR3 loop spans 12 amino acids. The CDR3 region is CAGLSGGTEAFF. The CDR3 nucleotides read TGTGCCGGCCTAAGCGGGGGGACTGAAGCTTTCTTT.

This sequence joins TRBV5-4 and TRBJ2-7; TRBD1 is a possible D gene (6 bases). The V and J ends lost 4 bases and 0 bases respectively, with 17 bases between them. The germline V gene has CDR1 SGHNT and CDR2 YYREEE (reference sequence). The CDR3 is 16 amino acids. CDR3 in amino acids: CASSLKTGVRSYEQYF. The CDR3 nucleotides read TGTGCCAGCAGCCTTAAGACAGGCGTACGCTCCTACGAGCAGTACTTC.